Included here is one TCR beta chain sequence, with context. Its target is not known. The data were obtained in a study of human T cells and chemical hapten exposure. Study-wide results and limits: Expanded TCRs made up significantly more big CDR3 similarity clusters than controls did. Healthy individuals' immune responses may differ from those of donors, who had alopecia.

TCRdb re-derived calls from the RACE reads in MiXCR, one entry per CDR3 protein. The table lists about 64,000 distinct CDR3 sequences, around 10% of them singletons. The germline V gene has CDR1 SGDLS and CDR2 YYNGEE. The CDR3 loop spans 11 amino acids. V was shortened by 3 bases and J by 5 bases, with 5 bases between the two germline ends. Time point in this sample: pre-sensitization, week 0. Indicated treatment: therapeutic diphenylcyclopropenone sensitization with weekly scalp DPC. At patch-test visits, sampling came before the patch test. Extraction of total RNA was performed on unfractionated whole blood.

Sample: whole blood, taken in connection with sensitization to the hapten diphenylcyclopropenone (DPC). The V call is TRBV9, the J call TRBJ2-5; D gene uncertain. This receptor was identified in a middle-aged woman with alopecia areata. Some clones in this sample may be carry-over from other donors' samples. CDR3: CASSAQETQYF. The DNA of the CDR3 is TGTGCCAGCAGCGCGCAGGAGACCCAGTACTTC.